This T cell receptor beta chain was profiled in a study of T cell changes during pregnancy in multiple sclerosis. Germline CDR1 is MDHEN and CDR2 is SYDVKM. The CDR3 length is 12 residues. Trimming cost V 6 bases and J 3 bases, with 8 bases left between them. Here immunoSEQ multiplex PCR was the method, and the copy in TCRdb shows in-frame clones only, minus some. The table shows 80,000 to 130,000 clones, with roughly 92% occurring only once. This sequence originates from a female donor with multiple sclerosis, enrolled in a pregnancy study. The V and J genes are TRBV28 and TRBJ1-1; D is undetermined. Sample: peripheral blood, taken in the second trimester of pregnancy. Written as DNA, the CDR3 is TGTGCCAGCAGCTGGGCTTACACTGAAGCTTTCTTT. Translating gives CASSWAYTEAFF.